This T cell receptor (beta chain) stems from a study of cytomegalovirus exposure and HLA in healthy donors. Overall study context: There were 117 million unique TCR beta sequences, drawn from about 180 million T cells, in an earlier analysis.

General study findings and limits: There were some public TCRs occurring in many donors, but most TCR sequences were rare.

Use of 60 Vbeta and 13 Jbeta primers characterized the PCR. This table comes from immunoSEQ multiplex PCR, and its TCRdb copy is limited to in-frame clones, with some not included. This sample has roughly 170,000 clones, with about three quarters found just once. There are a few counts of this clone. The target antigen is unknown. The TCR was taken from a woman between 25 and 40 years old in good health and CMV-seropositive. Sequencing used PBMCs.

CDR3 DNA: TGTGCCAGCAGAAAACAGGGGACTCAGCCCCAGCATTTT. It translates to CASRKQGTQPQHF. The chain employs TRBV6-5 and TRBJ1-5, with 7 bases lining up with TRBD1. CDR1 and CDR2 from the germline V gene are MNHEY and SVGAGI. This CDR3 spans 13 amino acids. The ends lost 6 bases at V and 6 bases at J; junction bases unmatched: 5.